This TCR beta chain was sequenced during a study of spatial heterogeneity in lung cancer. Points on this clonotype: The antigen is not known. This beta chain represents an off-target read in a library built for alpha chains; its size is of limited meaning.

One entry per CDR3 protein, called by TCRdb with MiXCR from the 5' RACE reads. The table has approximately 2,000 distinct CDR3 sequences, about 36% seen once; the top ten hold approximately 23%. General study results and limits: Tumor mutation count correlated with how many alpha and beta TCRs expanded intratumorally.

V was pared by 1 base and J by 0 bases, with 6 bases between. The CDR3 runs 14 residues. Regarding time point: sample taken at primary tumor resection. This TCR came from a male donor with early-stage non-small cell lung cancer. The sample in question was lung tumor tissue, obtained at surgery. The chain recombines TRBV12-3 or TRBV12-4 with TRBJ2-5; no clear D. In DNA form, the CDR3 reads TGTGCCAGCAGTTTAGGGCCTTACCAAGAGACCCAGTACTTC. Its translation is CASSLGPYQETQYF.